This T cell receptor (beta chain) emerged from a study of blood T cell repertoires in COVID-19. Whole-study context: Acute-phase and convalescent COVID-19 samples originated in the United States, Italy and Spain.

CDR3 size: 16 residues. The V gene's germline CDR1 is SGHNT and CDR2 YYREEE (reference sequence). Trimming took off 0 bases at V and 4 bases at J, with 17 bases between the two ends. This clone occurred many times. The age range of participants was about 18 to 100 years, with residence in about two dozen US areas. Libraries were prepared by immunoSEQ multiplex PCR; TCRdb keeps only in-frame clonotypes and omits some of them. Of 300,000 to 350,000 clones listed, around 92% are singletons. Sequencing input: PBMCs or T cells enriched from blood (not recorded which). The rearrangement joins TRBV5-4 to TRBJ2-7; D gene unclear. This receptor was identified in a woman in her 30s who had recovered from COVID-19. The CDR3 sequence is CASSLAAPFQTYEQYF. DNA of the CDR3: TGTGCCAGCAGCTTGGCCGCCCCGTTTCAAACATACGAGCAGTACTTC.